This TCR beta chain originates from a study of T-cell reconstitution after alpha-beta-depleted transplantation in children. Unique molecular identifiers were used to barcode this TCRbeta library. From the PCR reads, TCRdb called clonotypes with MiXCR, one entry per CDR3 protein. This table holds 200,000 to 250,000 distinct CDR3 sequences, about 9.2% found once. This clonotype came up many times. The V end was cut by 10 bases, the J end by 2 bases, with 6 bases between. Germline-derived CDR1 and CDR2 are MDHEN and SYDVKM. This CDR3 comprises 10 residues. The sequence was obtained from a human donor who donated a stem cell graft to a child with acute lymphoblastic leukemia. V gene TRBV28 combines with J gene TRBJ2-7; D not certain. Source: PBMCs from the stem cell graft donor, taken from the stem cell graft. The chain's CDR3 is CATGAYEQYF. For the CDR3, the DNA is TGTGCCACCGGCGCCTACGAGCAGTACTTC.